The following is a T cell receptor beta chain sequence with its context. The sample contains more than one DNA sequence encoding this CDR3. Repertoires were generated with immunoSEQ multiplex PCR, while TCRdb's copy carries only in-frame clones and drops some. Here the sample spans 180,000 or so clones, roughly 84% being singletons. During active infection, Seattle patients enrolled and were then monitored through disease. This entry is derived from a study of blood T cell repertoires in COVID-19. Germline lookup yields CDR1 LNHDA and CDR2 SQIVND (reference sequence). This CDR3 contains 14 residues. V shed 3 bases and J shed 5 bases, with 13 bases lying between them.

The sample taken for sequencing was peripheral blood. The sequence derives from a middle-aged woman with COVID-19, enrolled during active disease. The chain recombines TRBV19 with TRBJ1-2, with D possibly TRBD1 on 5 matching bases. Written as DNA, the CDR3 is TGTGCCAGTAGTATTTCCACGGGGGGTTATGGCTACACCTTC. Protein product: CASSISTGGYGYTF.